This TCR beta chain was found in a study of CD8+CD57+ T cells in acquired aplastic anemia. About the study: DNA per sorted CD4+ or CD8+ sample ranged about 0.19 to 30 ug, averaging 3.2 ug.

To note about this clonotype: The antigen remains undetermined.

Study-level findings and limits: Patients and controls had in common 25 to 35 CD8+ CDR3 sequences.

This CDR3 comprises 14 residues. Germline V CDR1 and CDR2: SQVTM, ANQGSEA. The trim removed 6 bases at V and 3 bases at J, leaving 8 bases unmatched. It was patients with CD8+CD57+ cell expansion by flow cytometry who were chosen for sequencing. Severe acquired aplastic anemia was the diagnosis recorded for all patients. No therapy was given to patients before blood sampling. The TCR beta profiling, which covered VDJ combination and CDR3 sequence, was carried out using genomic DNA as the template. TCRdb reprocessed the reads with MiXCR, giving one entry per CDR3 protein. Here the sample spans more than 95,000 distinct CDR3 sequences, over 30% being singletons.

The sample was sorted CD4+, CD8+, or CD8+CD57+ T cells (not recorded which) from PBMCs. The V gene is TRBV29-1, the J gene TRBJ2-3, with 8 positions matching TRBD2. The origin of this receptor is a human donor with aplastic anemia. The CDR3 here is CSVGRAGGTDTQYF. CDR3 sequence (DNA): TGCAGCGTGGGTAGGGCGGGGGGAACAGATACGCAGTATTTT.